These 24 T cell receptor beta chains were sequenced from one sample in a study of cytomegalovirus exposure and HLA in healthy donors. 13 Jbeta primers and 60 Vbeta primers were used for the PCR. Sequencing was performed with immunoSEQ multiplex PCR; in TCRdb, only in-frame clones are kept and a portion is missing. The sample contains 150,000 to 200,000 clones, 60% to 85% of which appear only once. The material sequenced was PBMCs. These receptors were obtained from a female donor in good health and CMV-seronegative.

The chain combines TRBV30 with TRBJ2-7, with D maybe TRBD1 (5 bases). CDR1 GTSNPN and CDR2 SVGIG come from the germline V gene (reference sequence). Deletions cut 0 bases from V and 2 bases from J, with 17 bases between. The CDR3 is 16 amino acids. CDR3 nucleotides: TGTGCCTGGAGTGTACTCCGAGGTGTCAGGGCCTACGAGCAGTACTTC. The encoded protein is CAWSVLRGVRAYEQYF.

In its sample, this clone was seen once. This chain joins TRBV7-7 and TRBJ2-6; D unresolved. V lost 4 bases to trimming and J lost 0 bases, with 7 bases between them. The length of the CDR3 is 15 residues. CDR1 is SSHAT and CDR2 is FNYEAQ in the germline V gene (reference sequence). CDR3: CASSSGSSGANVLTF. The CDR3 region has the DNA TGTGCCAGCAGCTCAGGTAGCTCTGGGGCCAACGTCCTGACTTTC.

This chain links TRBV6-5 with TRBJ1-1, with 8 bases aligning to TRBD1. The germline gives CDR1 MNHEY, CDR2 SVGAGI. The V and J ends lost 0 bases and 5 bases, in that order; junction bases with no gene match: 2. The CDR3 is 14 amino acids. The CDR3 loop reads CASSYSTGETEAFF. The CDR3 nucleotides read TGTGCCAGCAGTTACTCGACAGGGGAGACTGAAGCTTTCTTT.

The V gene is TRBV5-6, the J gene TRBJ2-7, with a tentative D call TRBD2 (6 bases). This CDR3 contains 13 residues. From germline, CDR1 is SGHDT and CDR2 YYEEEE. V was clipped by 4 bases and J by 3 bases, with 11 bases between them. The CDR3 loop reads CASSRGLYYEQYF. The CDR3, as DNA: TGTGCCAGCAGCAGGGGACTCTACTACGAGCAGTACTTC. Filled out from reference TRBV5-6 and TRBJ2-7, the complete variable domain reads DAGVTQSPTHLIKTRGQQVTLRCSPKSGHDTVSWYQQALGQGPQFIFQYYEEEERQRGNFPDRFSGHQFPNYSSELNVNALLLGDSALYLCASSRGLYYEQYFGPGTRLTVT.

The V call is TRBV6-5, the J call TRBJ2-1, with 13 bases fitting TRBD2. Per germline, CDR1 MNHEY and CDR2 SVGAGI. The trim removed 2 bases at V and 8 bases at J, leaving 6 bases unmatched. CDR3 size: 16 residues. Here the CDR3 DNA reads TGTGCCAGCAGTTACAACCCTACTAGCGGGGGGGATGAGCAGTTCTTC. Translation: CASSYNPTSGGDEQFF.

J is TRBJ2-3 and V is TRBV5-1; D remains ambiguous. This CDR3 has 15 amino acids. Trimming shortened V by 4 bases and J by 2 bases, and 14 bases separated the two germline ends. CDR1 and CDR2 (germline): SGHRS, YFSETQ. Written as DNA, the CDR3 is TGCGCCAGCAGCCTCGGTAGCCCGTACACAGATACGCAGTATTTT. It specifies CASSLGSPYTDTQYF.

J is TRBJ2-3 and V is TRBV2; D is perhaps TRBD2 (5 bases). The CDR3 runs to 14 residues. Germline V gene sequence: CDR1 SNHLY, CDR2 FYNNEI. Trimming removed 4 bases from V and 1 base from J, with 9 bases in between. The CDR3 is CASSGWTGTDTQYF. CDR3 nucleotide sequence: TGTGCCAGCAGTGGCTGGACTGGCACAGATACGCAGTATTTT.

This clone is a singleton in its sample. The CDR3 DNA is TGTGCCAGCAGCGTAGTGGGGAGCGTAAACACCGGGGAGCTGTTTTTT. This gives the protein CASSVVGSVNTGELFF. This chain links TRBV9 with TRBJ2-2, with D possibly being TRBD2 (5 bases). The germline V gene encodes CDR1 SGDLS and CDR2 YYNGEE. The CDR3 contains 16 residues. V was cut by 0 bases and J by 2 bases, with 11 bases left in between.

The sample holds a few counts of this clone. The genes are TRBV27 and TRBJ2-7; a weak D match, TRBD2 (5 bases). The germline V and J ends were trimmed by 5 bases and 2 bases, with 10 bases remaining between them. Germline CDR1 reads MNHEY; CDR2 reads SMNVEV (reference sequence). The CDR3 contains 13 residues. CDR3 amino acids: CASSPRGAYEQYF. CDR3 DNA sequence: TGTGCCAGCAGTCCACGGGGTGCCTACGAGCAGTACTTC.

The rearrangement links TRBV21-1 to TRBJ2-7; TRBD1, as called in the table, went unchecked against the DNA. TRBV21-1 is annotated as a pseudogene. The CDR3 sequence is 15 residues long. The CDR3 region is CASSKPGTGLYEQYF. The DNA for the CDR3 is TGTGCCAGCAGCAAACCCGGGACAGGACTATACGAGCAGTACTTC.

The rearrangement links TRBV14 to TRBJ2-7, with D perhaps matching TRBD2 (6 bases). The CDR3 sequence is 15 residues long. Looked up from germline, CDR1 is SGHDN and CDR2 is FVKESK. V shed 4 bases and J shed 5 bases, with 18 bases lying between them. CDR3 in DNA: TGTGCCAGCAGCCTCCCCGCCGGGGGTTGGGACGAGCAGTACTTC. Protein product: CASSLPAGGWDEQYF.

The rearrangement uses TRBV18 and TRBJ2-1; D is perhaps TRBD1 (6 bases). V was cut by 3 bases and J by 0 bases, with 9 bases left in between. Germline values: CDR1 KGHSH, CDR2 LQKENI. This CDR3 spans 15 amino acids. Here the CDR3 reads CASSPLRGSYNEQFF. CDR3 DNA: TGTGCCAGCTCACCGCTCAGGGGCTCCTACAATGAGCAGTTCTTC.

This clone was seen a handful of times. In the same sample, other DNA sequences code for this CDR3. This chain links TRBV19 with TRBJ1-1, with D uncertain. This CDR3 has 14 amino acids. Trimming removed 0 bases at V and 1 base at J, with 6 bases between. The germline V gene has CDR1 LNHDA and CDR2 SQIVND (reference sequence). The CDR3 sequence is CASSIDRKNTEAFF. CDR3 DNA sequence: TGTGCCAGTAGTATAGACAGAAAGAACACTGAAGCTTTCTTT.

The gene calls are TRBV12-2 and TRBJ2-5; TRBD1, the D gene given by the table, was not confirmed from the DNA. TRBV12-2 is an annotated pseudogene. This CDR3 is built from 19 residues. CDR3 residues: CASRSLGVGPTSLQETQYF. In DNA form, the CDR3 reads TGTGCAAGTCGCTCCCTAGGGGTGGGCCCTACTTCACTCCAAGAGACCCAGTACTTC.

Turning to this clone: One end of the junction is discordant with germline, which a read error may explain. The rearrangement joins TRBV7-7 to TRBJ2-2; 8 bases agree with TRBD1. The CDR3 totals 15 residues. From germline, CDR1 is SSHAT and CDR2 FNYEAQ (reference sequence). The CDR3: CASSQGQVNTGELFF. The CDR3 DNA sequence: TGTGCTAGCAGCCAGGGACAGGTCAACACCGGGGAGCTGTTTTTT.

The chain links TRBV18 to TRBJ1-1; 7 bases align to TRBD1. The CDR3 contains 14 residues. In germline, CDR1 is KGHSH, CDR2 LQKENI. Trimming took 6 bases from V and 3 from J; bases not matched to a gene: 7. The CDR3 spells CASSPGQADTEAFF. Written as DNA, the CDR3 is TGTGCCAGCTCGCCAGGACAGGCGGACACTGAAGCTTTCTTT.

The CDR3 region is CASGTLYEQYF. CDR3 DNA sequence: TGTGCCAGTGGCACCCTCTACGAGCAGTACTTC. The chain uses TRBV19 and TRBJ2-7; D unclear. This CDR3 region has 11 residues. V dropped 8 bases and J dropped 3 bases, with 8 bases sitting between them. The germline V gene encodes CDR1 LNHDA and CDR2 SQIVND (reference sequence).

The chain carries TRBV7-2 and TRBJ2-1, with unresolved D. The CDR3 has 14 amino acids. The germline CDR1 and CDR2 sequences are SGHTA and FQGNSA. V lost 1 base and J 4 bases, leaving 8 bases between the germline ends. The CDR3 loop is CASSLDDRYNEQFF. The CDR3 DNA reads as TGTGCCAGCAGCTTAGACGATAGATACAATGAGCAGTTCTTC.

This chain uses TRBV7-2 with TRBJ2-7; TRBD2 matches at 14 bases. With V trimmed by 6 bases and J by 10 bases, 8 bases remained unmatched. The CDR3 is made up of 14 amino acids. The germline gives CDR1 SGHTA, CDR2 FQGNSA. CDR3 bases: TGTGCCAGCAGTTTCGGGACTAGCGGGGGCTTACAGTACTTC. Its translation is CASSFGTSGGLQYF.

There are a few counts of this clone. This chain joins TRBV9 and TRBJ1-1; 8 positions match TRBD1. This CDR3 region has 14 residues. Germline assignment: CDR1 SGDLS and CDR2 YYNGEE. Unmatched junction bases numbered 7, after V lost 4 bases and J lost 5 bases. CDR3 coding DNA: TGTGCCAGCAGCCCAACGACAGGGGAGACTGAAGCTTTCTTT. The encoded protein is CASSPTTGETEAFF.

The V gene is TRBV6-5, the J gene TRBJ2-5; TRBD2 matches at 9 bases. The CDR3 runs to 16 residues. Germline V gene data show CDR1 as MNHEY and CDR2 as SVGAGI. After removal of 2 bases from V and 2 bases from J, the junction contained 6 bases not matched to a gene. Here the CDR3 reads CASSYMIAGVQETQYF. As DNA, the CDR3 is TGTGCCAGCAGTTACATGATAGCGGGAGTACAAGAGACCCAGTACTTC.

The rearrangement joins TRBV2 to TRBJ2-6, with 7 bases fitting TRBD1. The CDR3 runs 16 residues. Germline V gene sequence: CDR1 SNHLY, CDR2 FYNNEI. The J segment lost 4 bases and the V segment lost 2 bases, leaving 5 bases of the junction unmatched. CDR3 sequence (DNA): TGTGCCAGCAGTGAAACGACAGGGAGAGGGGCCAACGTCCTGACTTTC. Encoded protein: CASSETTGRGANVLTF.

The V call is TRBV7-2, the J call TRBJ2-1, with D hard to call. V was trimmed by 1 base and J by 3 bases, leaving 4 bases between them. Germline V gene lookup returns CDR1 SGHTA and CDR2 FQGNSA. This CDR3 contains 13 residues. The CDR3 bases are TGTGCCAGCAGCTTAGTCAACTACAATGAGCAGTTCTTC. Amino acids: CASSLVNYNEQFF.

This chain connects TRBV7-2 to TRBJ1-5, with a tentative D call TRBD1 (5 bases). Germline-derived CDR1 and CDR2 are SGHTA and FQGNSA. V lost 1 base and J 7 bases, leaving 11 bases between the germline ends. The length of the CDR3 is 14 residues. The CDR3 here is CASSLEQAPQPQHF. The CDR3 region has the DNA TGTGCCAGCAGCTTAGAACAGGCCCCCCAGCCCCAGCATTTT.